The 5 T cell receptor beta chains below were found in one sample sequenced in a study of immune evolution from preneoplasia to lung adenocarcinoma. Libraries were prepared by immunoSEQ multiplex PCR; TCRdb keeps only in-frame clonotypes and omits some of them. The data hold fewer than 4,000 clones, with around 78% observed a single time. The sample comprised FFPE minimally invasive lung adenocarcinoma tissue. All receptors come from an older person with lung adenocarcinoma.

This chain connects TRBV6-1 to TRBJ1-2; 7 positions match TRBD1. The CDR3 covers 14 residues. Germline CDR1 is MNHNS and CDR2 is SASEGT. The junction had 7 bases not matched to a gene; V was cut back by 9 bases and J by 0 bases. The CDR3: CASLQGNANYGYTF. CDR3 nucleotide sequence: TGTGCCAGTTTACAGGGGAACGCTAACTATGGCTACACCTTC.

In this sample, this clone turned up once. The chain joins TRBV18 to TRBJ2-4, with 8 bases identical to TRBD1. The CDR3 is 15 amino acids. Germline trimming cut 1 base from V and 8 bases from J; bases unmatched to any gene: 7. Germline loops: CDR1 KGHSH, CDR2 LQKENI. The CDR3 protein is CASSPLGQGSDIQYF. In DNA, the CDR3 is TGTGCCAGCTCACCACTAGGACAGGGCTCGGACATTCAGTACTTC. The entire variable domain, with the rest obtained from reference TRBV18 and TRBJ2-4, is as follows: NAGVMQNPRHLVRRRGQEARLRCSPMKGHSHVYWYRQLPEEGLKFMVYLQKENIIDESGMPKERFSAEFPKEGPSILRIQQVVRGDSAAYFCASSPLGQGSDIQYFGAGTRLSVL.

The rearrangement uses TRBV7-8 and TRBJ2-7; TRBD1 agrees at 10 bases. This CDR3 comprises 15 residues. The ends lost 0 bases at V and 7 bases at J; junction bases unmatched: 6. Germline V gene lookup returns CDR1 SGHVS and CDR2 FQNEAQ. The CDR3 coding sequence is TGTGCCAGCAGCTTAGCGGGACAGGGGTTGGGGGAGCAGTACTTC. It specifies CASSLAGQGLGEQYF.

This clone was recorded only once. The J gene is TRBJ2-1, the V gene TRBV15; no firm D call. This CDR3 comprises 15 residues. CDR1 and CDR2 (germline): LNHNV, YYDKDF (reference sequence). The V end lost 0 bases, the J end lost 0 bases, and 6 bases lay between the germline ends. Written as DNA, the CDR3 is TGTGCCACCAGCAGAGAGAGGAGCTCCTACAATGAGCAGTTCTTC. Encoded protein: CATSRERSSYNEQFF.

The V gene is TRBV30, the J gene TRBJ2-4; 7 bases match TRBD2. CDR1 is GTSNPN, CDR2 SVGIG, per germline (reference sequence). V lost 4 bases and J lost 7; bases outside the gene matches: 10. The CDR3 spans 14 residues. CDR3 residues: CAWTPLAGGNIQYF. The CDR3 coding sequence is TGTGCCTGGACCCCCTTAGCGGGCGGGAACATTCAGTACTTC.